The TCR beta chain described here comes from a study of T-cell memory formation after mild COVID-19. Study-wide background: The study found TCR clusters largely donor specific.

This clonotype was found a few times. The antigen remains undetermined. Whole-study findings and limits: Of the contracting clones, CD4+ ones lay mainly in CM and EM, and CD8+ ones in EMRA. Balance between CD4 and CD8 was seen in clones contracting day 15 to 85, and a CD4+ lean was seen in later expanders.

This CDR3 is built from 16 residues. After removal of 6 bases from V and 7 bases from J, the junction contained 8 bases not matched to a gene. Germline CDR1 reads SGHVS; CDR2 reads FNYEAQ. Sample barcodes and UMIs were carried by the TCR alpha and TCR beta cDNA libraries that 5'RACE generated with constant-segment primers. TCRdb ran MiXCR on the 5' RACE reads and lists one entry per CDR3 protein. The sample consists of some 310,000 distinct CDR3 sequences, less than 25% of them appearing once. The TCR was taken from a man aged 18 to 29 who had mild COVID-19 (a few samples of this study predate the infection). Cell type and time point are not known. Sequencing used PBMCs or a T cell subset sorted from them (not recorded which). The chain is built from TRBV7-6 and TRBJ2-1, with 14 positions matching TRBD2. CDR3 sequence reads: CASSPRLAGGPNEQFF. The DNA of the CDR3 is TGTGCCAGCAGTCCCCGACTAGCGGGGGGGCCGAATGAGCAGTTCTTC.